This TCR beta chain is drawn from a study of CD8+ T cells in alopecia areata. Study-level results: Against the mouse data, patients shared TCRs less clearly, possibly for HLA reasons.

Germline values: CDR1 SGDLS, CDR2 YYNGEE. The CDR3 runs to 14 residues. The V end lost 5 bases, the J end lost 4 bases, and 14 bases lay between the germline ends. As the sequencing template, cDNA was produced by extracting RNA and reverse transcribing it. Only in-frame clones appear in the TCRdb table, and some are missing; sequencing was by immunoSEQ multiplex PCR. The data hold 100,000 to 130,000 clones, with 58% observed a single time. Details on this clone: What it recognizes is unknown.

Sequencing used NKG2D-low CD8+ T cells sorted from blood. V and J are TRBV9 and TRBJ2-3, with D tentatively TRBD2 (6 bases). The sequence came from a human donor with alopecia areata. CDR3 loop: CASSYRRGPDTQYF. CDR3 sequence (DNA): TGTGCCAGCAGTTATCGGAGGGGCCCAGATACGCAGTATTTT.